The 28 T cell receptor beta chains below all came from one sample that was sequenced in a study of CD8 T cells in ankylosing spondylitis. These TCRs are of unknown antigen specificity. TCRdb re-called the 5' RACE reads through MiXCR, storing one row per CDR3 protein. The sample yields some 800,000 distinct CDR3 sequences, approximately 10% seen once. Notes on the study in general: There was a TCR beta motif, made of eight highly homologous variants, that appeared characteristic of ankylosing spondylitis blood.

Sequencing used blood, either unsorted or a sorted T cell fraction (not recorded which). Source of these receptors: a male donor with ankylosing spondylitis.

This clonotype was seen a few times. The gene calls are TRBV5-1 and TRBJ2-3; D uncertain. CDR3 length: 16 residues. Germline-derived CDR1 and CDR2 are SGHRS and YFSETQ. Trimming removed 1 base at V and 1 base at J, with 13 bases between. CDR3 DNA sequence: TGCGCCAGCAGCTTGAATGGTCCTATCCGCACAGATACGCAGTATTTT. Its translation: CASSLNGPIRTDTQYF.

The chain employs TRBV5-1 and TRBJ2-5; TRBD1 might be the D (7 bases). CDR1 and CDR2 from the germline V gene are SGHRS and YFSETQ. Deletions cut 4 bases from V and 2 bases from J, with 15 bases between. The CDR3 spans 15 residues. The CDR3 region has the DNA TGCGCCAGCAGCCAAATGCAGGGGGGACAAGAGACCCAGTACTTC. It is translated as CASSQMQGGQETQYF.

V gene TRBV6-2 or TRBV6-3 combines with J gene TRBJ2-7; the D gene could be TRBD1 or TRBD2 (5 bases each). Germline loops: CDR1 MNHEY, CDR2 SVGEGT. The CDR3 length is 14 residues. V shed 0 bases and J shed 4 bases, with 10 bases lying between them. Here the CDR3 reads CASSYSFGGYEQYF. CDR3 bases: TGTGCCAGCAGTTACTCGTTTGGGGGATACGAGCAGTACTTC.

This clonotype has at least ten counts. V and J are TRBV5-1 and TRBJ2-1; 11 bases map to TRBD2. CDR3 length: 17 amino acids. V gave up 2 bases and J gave up 8 bases; unmatched junction bases: 12. Germline loops: CDR1 SGHRS, CDR2 YFSETQ. CDR3 protein: CASSLFSGRALRDEQFF. In nucleotides, the CDR3 is TGCGCCAGCAGCTTATTTAGCGGGAGGGCCCTTCGTGATGAGCAGTTCTTC.

The table lists this clonotype with many counts. The chain carries TRBV4-3 and TRBJ1-3; D call uncertain. CDR3 length: 16 amino acids. V was trimmed by 1 base and J by 4 bases, leaving 14 bases between them. Per the germline V gene, CDR1 is LGHNA and CDR2 is YSLEER. The CDR3 DNA reads as TGCGCCAGCAGCCAAGTCTGGGCCGAGCGAGGAAACACCATATATTTT. It specifies CASSQVWAERGNTIYF.

This clonotype was seen only a few times. The chain has TRBV5-4 and TRBJ2-3; tentatively, D is TRBD2 (6 bases). Deletions cut 4 bases from V and 0 bases from J, with 12 bases between. Germline assignment: CDR1 SGHNT and CDR2 YYREEE (reference sequence). The CDR3 contains 15 residues. The CDR3 spells CASSHETRSTDTQYF. Written as DNA, the CDR3 is TGTGCCAGCAGCCATGAGACTAGGAGCACAGATACGCAGTATTTT.

This clonotype was found a few times. The genes are TRBV5-1 and TRBJ1-5, with D unclear. Looked up from germline, CDR1 is SGHRS and CDR2 is YFSETQ. Trimming shortened V by 1 base and J by 0 bases, and 8 bases separated the two germline ends. The length of the CDR3 is 15 residues. CDR3 bases: TGCGCCAGCAGCTTGCAGCCGGATAGCAATCAGCCCCAGCATTTT. This translates into CASSLQPDSNQPQHF.

This clonotype was found a few times. The V gene is TRBV4-3, the J gene TRBJ1-6; TRBD1 agrees at 9 bases. The CDR3 has 15 amino acids. Germline CDR1 is LGHNA and CDR2 is YSLEER. J lost 11 bases, V lost 4 bases, and 9 bases had no gene match. CDR3 sequence reads: CASSRSGQGATPLHF. The DNA of the CDR3 is TGCGCCAGCAGCCGATCGGGACAGGGTGCTACACCCCTCCACTTT.

This clonotype was counted a few times. The genes are TRBV7-2 and TRBJ1-5; D unclear. There are 15 residues in the CDR3. V was shortened by 5 bases and J by 6 bases, with 17 bases between the two germline ends. Germline CDR1 SGHTA, CDR2 FQGNSA. The chain's CDR3 is CASSPRGDFPQPQHF. The CDR3 nucleotides read TGTGCCAGCAGCCCCCGCGGCGACTTCCCTCAGCCCCAGCATTTT.

Ten or more counts support this clonotype. The rearrangement uses TRBV20-1 and TRBJ2-3; no firm D call. The CDR3 extends over 10 amino acids. V lost 2 bases, J lost 5 bases, and 2 bases lay in between. Germline assignment: CDR1 DFQATT and CDR2 SNEGSKA (reference sequence). For the CDR3, the DNA is TGCAGTGCTAGAAGAGATACGCAGTATTTT. Protein sequence: CSARRDTQYF.

This clonotype has at least ten counts. The genes are TRBV12-3 or TRBV12-4 and TRBJ1-5; maybe TRBD1 (5 bases). CDR3 length: 15 amino acids. Between the trimmed V and J ends, which lost 6 bases and 4 bases, there was a span of 16 bases. The CDR3, as DNA: TGTGCCAGCAGAAACACCAGGGAGAGGAATCAGCCCCAGCATTTT. Protein sequence: CASRNTRERNQPQHF.

V is TRBV5-1 and J is TRBJ1-5; no reliable D call. This CDR3 region has 15 residues. Per germline, CDR1 SGHRS and CDR2 YFSETQ. Trimming removed 1 base at V and 3 bases at J, with 11 bases between. CDR3 DNA sequence: TGCGCCAGCAGCTTGAGGGTGGCCTACAATCAGCCCCAGCATTTT. Its protein is CASSLRVAYNQPQHF.

This chain connects TRBV14 to TRBJ1-3, with 11 bases that match TRBD1. With V trimmed by 5 bases and J by 3 bases, 3 bases remained unmatched. The CDR3 is made up of 15 amino acids. Looked up from germline, CDR1 is SGHDN and CDR2 is FVKESK. In DNA form, the CDR3 reads TGTGCCAGCAGCAAGGACAGGGGGCTTGGAAACACCATATATTTT. Translation gives CASSKDRGLGNTIYF.

The J gene is TRBJ1-1, the V gene TRBV11-3, with 7 bases lining up with TRBD1. V shed 5 bases, J shed 6 bases, and the junction held 3 bases outside the gene matches. Germline loops: CDR1 SGHNT, CDR2 YENEEA. The CDR3 sequence is 12 residues long. The CDR3 sequence: CASSRGTAEAFF. DNA of the CDR3: TGTGCCAGCAGCCGCGGGACAGCTGAAGCTTTCTTT.

The V gene is TRBV7-8, the J gene TRBJ2-7; 14 nucleotides agree with TRBD2. There are 18 residues in the CDR3. V gave up 5 bases and J gave up 3 bases; unmatched junction bases: 12. Germline V lookup: CDR1 SGHVS, CDR2 FQNEAQ. CDR3 protein: CASSRQYPGLAGDYEQYF. The CDR3 DNA sequence: TGTGCCAGCAGCAGACAATACCCGGGACTAGCGGGGGACTACGAGCAGTACTTC.

This clonotype was detected only a few times. This chain joins TRBV12-3 or TRBV12-4 and TRBJ1-2; TRBD1 aligns across 7 bases. V dropped 4 bases and J dropped 7; count of bases not matched to a gene: 6. This CDR3 has 13 residues. CDR3 in amino acids: CASSYRGDPGYTF. The CDR3 region has the DNA TGTGCCAGCAGTTACAGGGGAGATCCTGGCTACACCTTC.

This clonotype was detected only a few times. This rearrangement joins TRBV15 to TRBJ1-2, with D possibly TRBD1 on 5 matching bases. The CDR3 runs 15 residues. CDR1 is LNHNV, CDR2 YYDKDF, per germline (reference sequence). The V gene lost 3 bases and the J gene lost 6 bases, with 17 bases spanning the gap. This CDR3 reads CATSREPGLRDGYTF. The DNA for the CDR3 is TGTGCCACCAGCAGGGAACCGGGACTGCGCGATGGCTACACCTTC. The whole variable domain, filled in from reference TRBV15 and TRBJ1-2, reads DAMVIQNPRYQVTQFGKPVTLSCSQTLNHNVMYWYQQKSSQAPKLLFHYYDKDFNNEADTPDNFQSRRPNTSFCFLDIRSPGLGDTAMYLCATSREPGLRDGYTFGSGTRLTVV.

This chain connects TRBV20-1 to TRBJ2-5; D unclear. The CDR3 has 14 residues. Germline V gene lookup returns CDR1 DFQATT and CDR2 SNEGSKA (reference sequence). Trimming took 5 bases from V and 7 from J, leaving 20 bases between them. CDR3 DNA sequence: TGCAGTGCTGCCACCTCAACCCTTGTAGGGACCCAGTACTTC. Its protein is CSAATSTLVGTQYF.

This chain uses TRBV29-1 with TRBJ2-1, with TRBD2 matching over 7 bases. Trimming took 5 bases from V and 8 from J; bases not matched to a gene: 6. CDR1 SQVTM and CDR2 ANQGSEA come from the germline V gene. The length of the CDR3 is 12 residues. The CDR3 bases are TGCAGCGTTTGGGGGGGAAACTATGAGCAGTTCTTC. Translation gives CSVWGGNYEQFF.

This clonotype was seen more than once but under ten times. The genes are TRBV7-8 and TRBJ2-5; 7 bases line up with TRBD2. This CDR3 is built from 14 residues. CDR1 and CDR2 (germline): SGHVS, FQNEAQ. V was clipped by 2 bases and J by 5 bases; unmatched bases: 5. CDR3 residues: CASSLSGAYETQYF. The CDR3 DNA sequence: TGTGCCAGCAGCTTAAGCGGGGCGTACGAGACCCAGTACTTC.

This clonotype has only a few counts. V gene TRBV5-6 combines with J gene TRBJ1-1; maybe TRBD1 (5 bases). The V end lost 2 bases, the J end lost 4 bases, and 12 bases lay between the germline ends. Germline V gives CDR1 SGHDT, CDR2 YYEEEE. The CDR3 covers 14 residues. The CDR3 nucleotides are TGTGCCAGCAGCTTCAGGGCGGTGAGCACTGAAGCTTTCTTT. Protein: CASSFRAVSTEAFF.

CDR3 DNA: TGTGCCATCAGTTCGATCGACAGGGGGAAAACAGATACGCAGTATTTT. This encodes CAISSIDRGKTDTQYF. The V call is TRBV10-3, the J call TRBJ2-3; TRBD1 matches at 9 bases. The CDR3 spans 16 residues. The junction had 9 bases not matched to a gene; V was cut back by 5 bases and J by 3 bases. Per the germline V gene, CDR1 is ENHRY and CDR2 is SYGVKD.

The chain is built from TRBV6-1 and TRBJ2-1, with 9 bases matching TRBD1. This CDR3 comprises 14 residues. CDR1 is MNHNS and CDR2 is SASEGT in the germline V gene. Germline trimming cut 6 bases from V and 7 bases from J; bases unmatched to any gene: 7. The CDR3: CASSLTGGWNEQFF. For the CDR3, the DNA is TGTGCCAGCAGCTTGACAGGGGGGTGGAATGAGCAGTTCTTC.

The chain uses TRBV20-1 and TRBJ2-1; D is unclear. CDR3 size: 14 residues. V was trimmed by 0 bases and J by 9 bases, leaving 15 bases between them. Germline V gene lookup returns CDR1 DFQATT and CDR2 SNEGSKA (reference sequence). CDR3 sequence: CSARDRLGGIEQFF. The CDR3 DNA follows: TGCAGTGCTAGAGATCGGTTGGGTGGGATTGAGCAGTTCTTC.

This rearrangement joins TRBV4-3 to TRBJ2-7; D ambiguous. The V gene lost 0 bases and the J gene lost 5 bases, with 8 bases spanning the gap. The CDR3 is 13 residues long. Germline loops: CDR1 LGHNA, CDR2 YSLEER. The CDR3 sequence is CASSQDLGNEQYF. The DNA for the CDR3 is TGCGCCAGCAGCCAAGATCTGGGCAACGAGCAGTACTTC.

The chain joins TRBV5-1 to TRBJ1-2; D gene unclear. Per germline, CDR1 SGHRS and CDR2 YFSETQ. V lost 4 bases and J 2 bases, leaving 9 bases between the germline ends. CDR3 length: 13 residues. The CDR3 nucleotides read TGCGCCAGCAGCACCGAAGGGAACTATGGCTACACCTTC. This codes for CASSTEGNYGYTF. The full variable domain, rest sourced from reference TRBV5-1 and TRBJ1-2, is KAGVTQTPRYLIKTRGQQVTLSCSPISGHRSVSWYQQTPGQGLQFLFEYFSETQRNKGNFPGRFSGRQFSNSRSEMNVSTLELGDSALYLCASSTEGNYGYTFGSGTRLTVV.

This clonotype showed up just a few times. V gene TRBV12-3 or TRBV12-4 combines with J gene TRBJ1-1; possible D gene TRBD1, 5 bases. This CDR3 is 14 amino acids long. Trimming removed 8 bases at V and 4 bases at J, with 17 bases between. CDR3 bases: TGTGCCAGCCGATTTGGGGCGGAAGTCACTGAAGCTTTCTTT. It codes for CASRFGAEVTEAFF.

This clonotype was seen a few times. The V call is TRBV5-1, the J call TRBJ2-5; D is ambiguous. Trimming removed 2 bases at V and 1 base at J, with 12 bases between. Germline V CDR1 and CDR2: SGHRS, YFSETQ. The CDR3 length is 15 residues. The CDR3 region has the DNA TGCGCCAGCAGCTTAAGTTTGGGGATCCAAGAGACCCAGTACTTC. Residues: CASSLSLGIQETQYF.